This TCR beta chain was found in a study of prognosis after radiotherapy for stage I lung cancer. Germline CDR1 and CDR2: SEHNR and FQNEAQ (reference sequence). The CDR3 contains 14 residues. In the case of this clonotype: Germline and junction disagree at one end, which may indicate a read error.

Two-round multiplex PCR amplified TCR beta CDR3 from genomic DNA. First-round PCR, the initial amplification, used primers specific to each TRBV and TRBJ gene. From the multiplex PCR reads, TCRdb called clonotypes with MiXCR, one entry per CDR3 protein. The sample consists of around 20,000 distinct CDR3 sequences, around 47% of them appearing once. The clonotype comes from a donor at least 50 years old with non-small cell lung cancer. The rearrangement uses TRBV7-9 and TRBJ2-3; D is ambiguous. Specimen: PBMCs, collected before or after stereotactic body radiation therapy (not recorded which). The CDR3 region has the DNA TGTGCCAACAGCAAAGGAAAGGGTACAGATACGCAGTATTTT. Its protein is CANSKGKGTDTQYF.